These 27 T cell receptor beta chains share one sample of origin, sequenced in a study of control samples from healthy donors and cancer patients. Generated by immunoSEQ multiplex PCR, the TCRdb table keeps only in-frame clones and is missing some. The sample yields 250,000 to 300,000 clones, over 75% seen once. Specimen: PBMCs. These receptors originate from a woman aged 55-69 years with lung cancer.

The chain employs TRBV19 and TRBJ2-3; TRBD1 might be the D (5 bases). CDR1 and CDR2 from the germline V gene are LNHDA and SQIVND (reference sequence). CDR3 size: 14 residues. The ends were cut back, 3 bases at V and 3 bases at J, with 10 bases in the middle. Here the CDR3 reads CASSISRGTDTQYF. CDR3 DNA sequence: TGTGCCAGTAGTATTTCTAGGGGAACAGATACGCAGTATTTT.

The V and J genes are TRBV9 and TRBJ2-1; 13 nucleotides line up with TRBD2. CDR3 length: 16 amino acids. Germline values: CDR1 SGDLS, CDR2 YYNGEE. V was clipped by 4 bases and J by 6 bases; unmatched bases: 7. The CDR3: CASSPFGTSGVNEQFF. DNA of the CDR3: TGTGCCAGCAGCCCATTCGGGACTAGCGGGGTCAATGAGCAGTTCTTC.

The rearrangement uses TRBV5-6 and TRBJ2-2; tentative D call: TRBD2 (5 bases). The CDR3 has 15 residues. Between the trimmed V and J ends, which lost 3 bases and 5 bases, there was a span of 14 bases. Per the germline V gene, CDR1 is SGHDT and CDR2 is YYEEEE. CDR3 coding DNA: TGTGCCAGCAGCTATGGCGTCGGAGGTACCGGGGAGCTGTTTTTT. Translating it yields CASSYGVGGTGELFF. Full variable domain (remainder filled in from reference TRBV5-6 and TRBJ2-2): DAGVTQSPTHLIKTRGQQVTLRCSPKSGHDTVSWYQQALGQGPQFIFQYYEEEERQRGNFPDRFSGHQFPNYSSELNVNALLLGDSALYLCASSYGVGGTGELFFGEGSRLTVL.

This sequence joins TRBV18 and TRBJ2-5; D is undetermined. This CDR3 is built from 12 residues. CDR1 and CDR2 from the germline V gene are KGHSH and LQKENI. V was trimmed by 4 bases and J by 3 bases, leaving 6 bases between them. CDR3 bases: TGTGCCAGCTCACGGGCCGAAGAGACCCAGTACTTC. Its protein is CASSRAEETQYF.

The chain joins TRBV18 to TRBJ1-6; TRBD1 is a possible D gene (5 bases). The CDR3 spans 13 residues. Trimming left V 3 bases short and J 10 bases short, with 10 bases between. Germline V gene sequence: CDR1 KGHSH, CDR2 LQKENI. CDR3 bases: TGTGCCAGCTCACCCGGGACGGGATCACCCCTCCACTTT. Protein product: CASSPGTGSPLHF.

J is TRBJ1-1 and V is TRBV12-3 or TRBV12-4; D unresolved. Trimming pared 5 bases from V and 3 bases from J, leaving 10 bases between. The CDR3 has 13 residues. The CDR3 nucleotides read TGTGCCAGCAGTGTGAACGGGGACACTGAAGCTTTCTTT. Its translation is CASSVNGDTEAFF.

The chain is built from TRBV6-1 and TRBJ1-2, with D unresolved. This CDR3 spans 12 amino acids. The germline gives CDR1 MNHNS, CDR2 SASEGT. Trimming took off 3 bases at V and 1 base at J, with 3 bases between the two ends. CDR3 sequence (DNA): TGTGCCAGCAGTGACCGTAACTATGGCTACACCTTC. This encodes CASSDRNYGYTF.

This clone was counted only a few times. The chain recombines TRBV10-3 with TRBJ1-4; 8 nucleotides align to TRBD1. Germline V CDR1 and CDR2: ENHRY, SYGVKD. V dropped 10 bases and J dropped 8; count of bases not matched to a gene: 9. CDR3 length equals 13 residues. The CDR3 spells CATSTGVGEKLFF. The CDR3, as DNA: TGTGCCACCTCGACAGGGGTTGGGGAAAAACTGTTTTTT.

This clone was found a few times. The V gene is TRBV4-2, the J gene TRBJ2-7; TRBD2 matches at 7 bases. The CDR3 consists of 14 residues. The germline CDR1 and CDR2 sequences are LGHNA and YNFKEQ. V shed 0 bases, J shed 2 bases, and the junction held 1 base outside the gene matches. The CDR3 protein is CASSQDLAAYEQYF. The CDR3 DNA reads TGTGCCAGCAGCCAAGATCTAGCGGCCTACGAGCAGTACTTC.

This clone was picked up one time. The chain has TRBV19 and TRBJ1-6; D might be TRBD1 (6 bases). This CDR3 comprises 16 residues. Deletions cut 3 bases from V and 3 bases from J, with 12 bases between. Germline lookup yields CDR1 LNHDA and CDR2 SQIVND (reference sequence). As DNA, the CDR3 is TGTGCCAGTAGTATGATCCAGGACAGCTATAATTCACCCCTCCACTTT. It specifies CASSMIQDSYNSPLHF.

V gene TRBV3-1 (or the pseudogene TRBV3-2) combines with J gene TRBJ1-1; D possibly corresponds to TRBD1 (6 bases). The CDR3 loop spans 14 amino acids. Germline loops: CDR1 LGHDT, CDR2 YNNKEL (reference sequence). Trimming took 0 bases from V and 4 from J, leaving 9 bases between them. CDR3 region: CASSQDNRVTEAFF. The CDR3 nucleotides are TGTGCCAGCAGCCAAGATAACAGGGTCACTGAAGCTTTCTTT.

The CDR3 region has the DNA TGCGCCAGCAGCTTGGGTACCTCGAGCTCCTACAATGAGCAGTTCTTC. Translating it yields CASSLGTSSSYNEQFF. V usage is TRBV5-1 and J usage is TRBJ2-1, with no clear D. This CDR3 contains 16 residues. Trimming cost V 0 bases and J 0 bases, with 10 bases left between them. Germline V gene lookup returns CDR1 SGHRS and CDR2 YFSETQ.

V and J are TRBV27 and TRBJ2-7, with 8 bases identical to TRBD2. This CDR3 comprises 14 residues. The germline CDR1 and CDR2 sequences are MNHEY and SMNVEV (reference sequence). J gave up 6 bases and V 5 bases, and 9 bases lay outside the gene matches. CDR3 in amino acids: CASSRAGARIEQYF. DNA for the CDR3: TGTGCCAGCAGTCGAGCGGGAGCTAGGATCGAGCAGTACTTC.

In its sample, this clone was seen once. One end of the junction varies from germline; a read error may be responsible. The chain uses TRBV9 and TRBJ1-4; 7 bases align to TRBD1. Germline CDR1 and CDR2: SGDLS and YYNGEE. This CDR3 region has 18 residues. The CDR3 spells CASSVGASAGGPNKKLFF. DNA of the CDR3: TGTGCCAGCAGCGTTGGGGCTTCCGCAGGGGGTCCTAATAAAAAACTGTTTTTT.

The J gene is TRBJ1-1, the V gene TRBV5-6; D ambiguous. The CDR3 loop spans 15 amino acids. The germline V gene has CDR1 SGHDT and CDR2 YYEEEE. V was shortened by 3 bases and J by 0 bases, with 12 bases between the two germline ends. CDR3 amino acids: CASSWSMGMNTEAFF. CDR3 DNA: TGTGCCAGCAGCTGGTCAATGGGGATGAACACTGAAGCTTTCTTT.

J is TRBJ2-5 and V is TRBV15, with TRBD2 identical over 8 bases. Germline assignment: CDR1 LNHNV and CDR2 YYDKDF (reference sequence). V trimming: 7 bases; J trimming: 4 bases; junction bases outside the gene matches: 5. The CDR3 is 13 residues long. The CDR3 sequence is CATTRTSLETQYF. CDR3 coding DNA: TGTGCCACCACACGGACTAGCCTAGAGACCCAGTACTTC.

The chain uses TRBV7-8 and TRBJ1-1; D call uncertain. Deletions cut 0 bases from V and 0 bases from J, with 5 bases between. Germline CDR1 SGHVS, CDR2 FQNEAQ. The CDR3 is 14 residues long. In DNA, the CDR3 is TGTGCCAGCAGCTTAGCCAGTTTGAACACTGAAGCTTTCTTT. The encoded protein is CASSLASLNTEAFF.

The CDR3 bases are TGTGCCAGCACCGGGGAGGAGGAGACCCAGTACTTC. It translates to CASTGEEETQYF. This chain links TRBV7-9 with TRBJ2-5, with D possibly being TRBD2 (6 bases). V was trimmed by 7 bases and J by 5 bases, leaving 11 bases between them. Germline V gene data show CDR1 as SEHNR and CDR2 as FQNEAQ (reference sequence). CDR3 length: 12 residues. The whole variable domain, filled in from reference TRBV7-9 and TRBJ2-5, reads DTGVSQNPRHKITKRGQNVTFRCDPISEHNRLYWYRQTLGQGPEFLTYFQNEAQLEKSRLLSDRFSAERPKGSFSTLEIQRTEQGDSAMYLCASTGEEETQYFGPGTRLLVL.

The V call is TRBV5-1, the J call TRBJ2-1; D not resolved. The germline V gene has CDR1 SGHRS and CDR2 YFSETQ. This CDR3 is 15 amino acids long. V shed 4 bases and J shed 7 bases, with 18 bases lying between them. CDR3 in amino acids: CASSQQTTTENEQFF. The CDR3 DNA reads TGCGCCAGCAGCCAACAGACAACAACAGAGAATGAGCAGTTCTTC.

The chain uses TRBV7-8 and TRBJ1-5, with 9 bases that match TRBD1. Germline CDR1 is SGHVS and CDR2 is FQNEAQ. Trimming cost V 1 base and J 7 bases; bases outside gene matches: 8. There are 16 residues in the CDR3. The CDR3 reads CASSLVGSTGGQPQHF. The CDR3 coding sequence is TGTGCCAGCAGCTTAGTAGGGTCAACAGGGGGCCAGCCCCAGCATTTT. The whole variable domain, filled in from reference TRBV7-8 and TRBJ1-5, reads GAGVSQSPRYKVAKRGQDVALRCDPISGHVSLFWYQQALGQGPEFLTYFQNEAQLDKSGLPSDRFFAERPEGSVSTLKIQRTQQEDSAVYLCASSLVGSTGGQPQHFGDGTRLSIL.

This chain uses TRBV6-1 with TRBJ2-7, with TRBD1 identical over 7 bases. The CDR3 runs 14 residues. V lost 2 bases to trimming and J lost 5 bases; unmatched junction nucleotides: 6. Germline lookup yields CDR1 MNHNS and CDR2 SASEGT. CDR3 protein: CASSERAGGDEQYF. CDR3 DNA: TGTGCCAGCAGTGAAAGGGCAGGGGGAGACGAGCAGTACTTC.

The chain employs TRBV27 and TRBJ2-3; 10 nucleotides align to TRBD1. The CDR3 has 14 residues. V was clipped by 6 bases and J by 4 bases; unmatched bases: 4. CDR1 is MNHEY, CDR2 SMNVEV, per germline (reference sequence). DNA for the CDR3: TGTGCCAGCAGCGGAGGACAGGGGGCAGATACGCAGTATTTT. This codes for CASSGGQGADTQYF.

This clone has a handful of counts. The DNA for the CDR3 is TGCAGCGTTGATTCCCGAGCTGACACAGATACGCAGTATTTT. As protein: CSVDSRADTDTQYF. The J gene is TRBJ2-3, the V gene TRBV29-1, with D hard to call. Germline V gene sequence: CDR1 SQVTM, CDR2 ANQGSEA. The CDR3 totals 14 residues. Trimming cost V 3 bases and J 2 bases, with 12 bases left between them.

This chain joins TRBV7-9 and TRBJ2-1, with 8 bases fitting TRBD2. The V and J ends lost 5 bases and 0 bases, in that order; junction bases with no gene match: 12. Germline V CDR1 and CDR2: SEHNR, FQNEAQ (reference sequence). The CDR3 is made up of 18 amino acids. CDR3 nucleotides: TGTGCCAGCAGCCATGGTCCGCCGGGGGGGAGCTCCTACAATGAGCAGTTCTTC. Residues: CASSHGPPGGSSYNEQFF.

The chain is built from TRBV3-1 (or the pseudogene TRBV3-2) and TRBJ1-1; no clear D gene. Germline V CDR1 and CDR2: LGHDT, YNNKEL (reference sequence). The CDR3 is 14 amino acids. The germline V and J ends were trimmed by 0 bases and 10 bases, with 15 bases remaining between them. The DNA for the CDR3 is TGTGCCAGCAGCCAAGATTTCGTGGCCTCGAGAGCTTTCTTT. Its protein product is CASSQDFVASRAFF.

The genes are TRBV7-9 and TRBJ2-7; D tentatively fits TRBD1 or TRBD2 (5 bases each). Germline values: CDR1 SEHNR, CDR2 FQNEAQ (reference sequence). The CDR3 is 17 amino acids. V lost 0 bases, J lost 5 bases, and 20 bases lay in between. The CDR3 DNA sequence: TGTGCCAGCAGCTTAGCTGTCGGGGCGAGCCAACCGGACGAGCAGTACTTC. Translated: CASSLAVGASQPDEQYF.

The sample holds one count of this clone. V gene TRBV25-1 combines with J gene TRBJ2-1; D may be TRBD1 or TRBD2 (5 bases each). V lost 2 bases and J lost 5, with 10 bases in between. The CDR3 consists of 14 residues. Germline-derived CDR1 and CDR2 are MGHDK and SYGVNS. CDR3 protein: CASSEGGDNNEQFF. The CDR3 DNA reads TGTGCCAGCAGTGAAGGGGGAGATAACAATGAGCAGTTCTTC.